This T cell receptor beta chain was retrieved from a study of CD4 T cells in relation to SARS-CoV-2 and coronaviruses. Study details: PBMCs were cultured with antigen for roughly 11 days before TCR beta sequencing.

About this clone itself: No antigen is known for it.

Naive and memory CD4+ T cells were cultured with CEF, then survey-sequenced. TCRdb's copy holds only in-frame clones and misses some; the assay was immunoSEQ multiplex PCR. This table has 35,000 to 40,000 clones, roughly 85% appearing once. For approximately eleven days, roughly 100,000 sorted CD4+ cells grew with T cell-depleted PBMCs and CEF. Sequenced input: naive CD4+ T cells from PBMCs, cultured in vitro. The sample's subset: naive CD4+ T cells isolated by negative enrichment. This clonotype originated in an adult with COVID-19.

The CDR3 nucleotides are TGTGCCAGCAGCCAATATCCGGGACAGGGGAGCCAGCCCCAGCATTTT. Amino acid sequence: CASSQYPGQGSQPQHF. The rearrangement joins TRBV3-1 (or the pseudogene TRBV3-2) to TRBJ1-5; 10 bases are a match to TRBD1. This CDR3 region has 16 residues. The V gene end was trimmed by 2 bases and the J gene end by 7 bases; junction bases not matched to a gene: 8. Germline CDR1 LGHDT, CDR2 YNNKEL (reference sequence).